This passage covers 18 T cell receptor beta chains from one sample sequenced in a study of control samples from healthy donors and cancer patients. Repertoires were generated with immunoSEQ multiplex PCR, while TCRdb's copy carries only in-frame clones and drops some. The table includes under 150,000 clones, around 87% detected once. The sequencing input was blood. All receptors derive from a man between 35 and 55 years old in good health.

The rearrangement uses TRBV5-1 and TRBJ2-7; D assignment may be TRBD1 or TRBD2 (6 bases each). The V gene's germline CDR1 is SGHRS and CDR2 YFSETQ. Between the trimmed V and J ends, which lost 2 bases and 2 bases, there was a span of 17 bases. There are 16 residues in the CDR3. As DNA, the CDR3 is TGCGCCAGCAGCTTAAGATCGGGGGACAATCCCTACGAGCAGTACTTC. Encoded protein: CASSLRSGDNPYEQYF.

This chain links TRBV27 with TRBJ2-2, with D uncertain. This CDR3 has 14 residues. V was clipped by 5 bases and J by 0 bases, with 7 bases between them. Germline assignment: CDR1 MNHEY and CDR2 SMNVEV (reference sequence). CDR3 sequence: CASSRAANTGELFF. CDR3 nucleotides: TGTGCCAGCAGTCGGGCAGCGAACACCGGGGAGCTGTTTTTT.

The chain links TRBV7-6 to TRBJ2-3; D remains unclear. This CDR3 spans 15 amino acids. Trimming took off 0 bases at V and 0 bases at J, with 7 bases between the two ends. The germline gives CDR1 SGHVS, CDR2 FNYEAQ. The CDR3 nucleotides read TGTGCCAGCAGCTTAGCTACTACTAGCACAGATACGCAGTATTTT. This translates into CASSLATTSTDTQYF.

This sequence joins TRBV9 and TRBJ2-3; D remains ambiguous. Germline V gene data show CDR1 as SGDLS and CDR2 as YYNGEE. The CDR3 contains 14 residues. Trimming took off 0 bases at V and 6 bases at J, with 11 bases between the two ends. The CDR3 sequence is CASSVVGRMDTQYF. For the CDR3, the DNA is TGTGCCAGCAGCGTAGTCGGCCGTATGGATACGCAGTATTTT.

The chain uses TRBV12-5 and TRBJ1-2; 11 bases fit TRBD1. This CDR3 contains 18 residues. The V and J ends lost 0 bases and 8 bases, in that order; junction bases with no gene match: 14. Germline V gene lookup returns CDR1 LGHNT and CDR2 FRNRAP. The CDR3 region is CASGLVRLGTGGFYGYTF. The CDR3 bases are TGTGCTAGTGGTTTGGTAAGGCTCGGGACAGGGGGTTTCTACGGCTACACCTTC.

This chain joins TRBV5-1 and TRBJ2-5; possibly TRBD1 for D (6 bases). The CDR3 is made up of 16 amino acids. V was trimmed by 2 bases and J by 1 base, leaving 15 bases between them. Germline CDR1 and CDR2: SGHRS and YFSETQ. CDR3 DNA: TGCGCCAGCAGCTTACGTGGGGGCGGACCCCAAGAGACCCAGTACTTC. The encoded protein is CASSLRGGGPQETQYF.

The chain recombines TRBV2 with TRBJ1-2, with D perhaps TRBD1 (5 bases). V lost 4 bases to trimming and J lost 7 bases, with 7 bases between them. This CDR3 contains 11 residues. Germline V lookup: CDR1 SNHLY, CDR2 FYNNEI. Written as DNA, the CDR3 is TGTGCCAGCAGTGGGGGGATTGGCTACACCTTC. It specifies CASSGGIGYTF. The full variable domain, in which reference TRBV2 and TRBJ1-2 provide the parts outside the CDR3, is EPEVTQTPSHQVTQMGQEVILRCVPISNHLYFYWYRQILGQKVEFLVSFYNNEISEKSEIFDDQFSVERPDGSNFTLKIRSTKLEDSAMYFCASSGGIGYTFGSGTRLTVV.

V and J are TRBV24-1 and TRBJ1-2; D uncertain. Germline values: CDR1 KGHDR, CDR2 SFDVKD. V lost 2 bases and J 8 bases, leaving 14 bases between the germline ends. CDR3 length equals 14 residues. CDR3 residues: CATSDSTRRRGYTF. In nucleotides, the CDR3 is TGTGCCACCAGTGATTCCACCCGACGGCGGGGCTACACCTTC.

This sequence joins TRBV2 and TRBJ2-1; 9 bases are a match to TRBD2. The length of the CDR3 is 11 residues. The V gene end was trimmed by 5 bases and the J gene end by 15 bases; junction bases not matched to a gene: 5. Germline-derived CDR1 and CDR2 are SNHLY and FYNNEI. This CDR3 is CASSFSGGGFF. CDR3 in DNA: TGTGCCAGCAGTTTTAGCGGGGGTGGGTTCTTC.

The rearrangement links TRBV12-3 or TRBV12-4 to TRBJ1-1; unclear D gene. The CDR3 is made up of 11 amino acids. V was shortened by 3 bases and J by 7 bases, with 6 bases between the two germline ends. CDR3 sequence reads: CASSFGVEAFF. The CDR3 nucleotides are TGTGCCAGCAGTTTCGGGGTTGAAGCTTTCTTT.

V usage is TRBV6-6 and J usage is TRBJ2-2, with 12 bases lining up with TRBD2. This CDR3 comprises 16 residues. Germline values: CDR1 MNHNY, CDR2 SVGAGI (reference sequence). V was pared by 6 bases and J by 5 bases, with 7 bases of the junction left unmatched. CDR3 nucleotide sequence: TGTGCCAGCAGCCGCGGGACTAGCGGGTTTACCGGGGAGCTGTTTTTT. It specifies CASSRGTSGFTGELFF.

The J gene is TRBJ2-5, the V gene TRBV5-6; 7 bases line up with TRBD1. The V gene end was trimmed by 4 bases and the J gene end by 5 bases; junction bases not matched to a gene: 2. The CDR3 is made up of 12 amino acids. Germline V gene sequence: CDR1 SGHDT, CDR2 YYEEEE. CDR3 nucleotides: TGTGCCAGCAGCATGGACAGGGAGACCCAGTACTTC. Protein sequence: CASSMDRETQYF.

The chain links TRBV10-3 to TRBJ2-1; D is unclear. The V and J ends lost 0 bases and 7 bases respectively, with 1 base between them. CDR1 ENHRY and CDR2 SYGVKD come from the germline V gene. The CDR3 consists of 11 residues. The DNA of the CDR3 is TGTGCCATCAGTGAGTCTAATGAGCAGTTCTTC. Its protein is CAISESNEQFF.

The CDR3: CASSELTGSTDTQYF. The CDR3 DNA sequence: TGTGCCAGCAGTGAACTAACAGGGAGCACAGATACGCAGTATTTT. This rearrangement joins TRBV6-1 to TRBJ2-3, with a tentative D call TRBD1 (6 bases). CDR1 and CDR2 from the germline V gene are MNHNS and SASEGT. V was cut by 2 bases and J by 0 bases, with 9 bases left in between. This CDR3 comprises 15 residues.

The chain uses TRBV18 and TRBJ1-6; D perhaps matches TRBD1 (6 bases). V lost 0 bases and J lost 5, with 8 bases in between. The CDR3 covers 15 residues. Germline loops: CDR1 KGHSH, CDR2 LQKENI. The CDR3 loop is CASSPPPGDNSPLHF. The CDR3 DNA reads as TGTGCCAGCTCACCACCCCCAGGGGATAATTCACCCCTCCACTTT.

CDR3 DNA sequence: TGTGCCAGCAGTGAATTTATGGGGGGGACAGGACGAAAGAATGAGCAGTTCTTC. It is translated as CASSEFMGGTGRKNEQFF. The rearrangement links TRBV6-1 to TRBJ2-1; D possibly corresponds to TRBD1 (8 bases). The CDR3 is made up of 18 amino acids. Trimming left V 2 bases short and J 7 bases short, with 24 bases between. Germline V CDR1 and CDR2: MNHNS, SASEGT.

CDR3 region: CASSLKGALTDTQYF. The CDR3 DNA reads as TGTGCCAGCAGCTTGAAGGGGGCGCTCACAGATACGCAGTATTTT. J is TRBJ2-3 and V is TRBV7-3, with TRBD1 identical over 7 bases. V was pared by 3 bases and J by 2 bases, with 5 bases of the junction left unmatched. Per the germline V gene, CDR1 is SGHTA and CDR2 is FQGTGA. CDR3 length: 15 amino acids. Full variable domain (missing parts from reference TRBV7-3 and TRBJ2-3): GAGVSQTPSNKVTEKGKYVELRCDPISGHTALYWYRQSLGQGPEFLIYFQGTGAADDSGLPNDRFFAVRPEGSVSTLKIQRTERGDSAVYLCASSLKGALTDTQYFGPGTRLTVL.

The chain uses TRBV19 and TRBJ1-5; D unclear. Deletions cut 1 base from V and 5 bases from J, with 6 bases between. Germline V lookup: CDR1 LNHDA, CDR2 SQIVND (reference sequence). The CDR3 extends over 13 amino acids. This CDR3 is CASSIGYDQPQHF. The CDR3 bases are TGTGCCAGTAGTATAGGGTACGATCAGCCCCAGCATTTT.